This T cell receptor beta chain is from a study of T cell responses to AZD1222 COVID-19 vaccine. TCRdb keeps only in-frame clones here, not all; method: immunoSEQ multiplex PCR. The sample holds over 110,000 clones, 80% to 90% seen once. This sample comprised peripheral blood, obtained on day 0 of AZD1222 vaccination. The clonotype comes from an adult in good health.

This CDR3 is CASSIGLAGGTDTQYF. The CDR3, as DNA: TGTGCCAGTAGTATAGGTCTAGCGGGGGGCACAGATACGCAGTATTTT. The J gene is TRBJ2-3, the V gene TRBV19; 10 bases are a match to TRBD2. The CDR3 runs to 16 residues. Per the germline V gene, CDR1 is LNHDA and CDR2 is SQIVND (reference sequence). Trimming took 1 base from V and 1 from J; bases not matched to a gene: 2.